The 15 T cell receptor beta chains given below trace back to one sample, sequenced in a study of blood T cell repertoires in COVID-19. Here immunoSEQ multiplex PCR was the method, and the copy in TCRdb shows in-frame clones only, minus some. This sample has fewer than 200,000 clones; roughly 86% occur once, and the top ten carry around 2.5%. The sample taken for sequencing was peripheral blood. These receptor sequences come from a woman older than 75 with COVID-19, enrolled during active disease.

This clone is a singleton in its sample. The V call is TRBV13, the J call TRBJ2-1; 9 bases are shared with TRBD2. Germline lookup yields CDR1 PRHDT and CDR2 FYEKMQ (reference sequence). CDR3 size: 15 residues. V lost 3 bases and J lost 10; bases outside the gene matches: 10. The CDR3, as DNA: TGTGCCAGCAGCTTGAGGGTAGCGGGAGCTCTGGAGCAGTTCTTC. Translated, it gives CASSLRVAGALEQFF.

The chain carries TRBV9 and TRBJ2-1; TRBD2 aligns across 12 bases. V was clipped by 3 bases and J by 1 base; unmatched bases: 14. The CDR3 has 20 amino acids. Germline CDR1 SGDLS, CDR2 YYNGEE. The CDR3 spells CASSATSGSKGSWSYNEQFF. The CDR3 bases are TGTGCCAGCAGCGCGACTAGCGGGAGTAAAGGAAGTTGGTCCTACAATGAGCAGTTCTTC.

This clone was picked up a small number of times. This sequence joins TRBV28 and TRBJ1-5, with a weak D call TRBD1 (6 bases). This CDR3 has 18 amino acids. The ends were cut back, 4 bases at V and 6 bases at J, with 25 bases in the middle. Germline CDR1 and CDR2: MDHEN and SYDVKM. The DNA for the CDR3 is TGTGCCAGCAGTTCCCCTCTAGTAATCGTGGGGGCTGGTCAGCCCCAGCATTTT. Translation gives CASSSPLVIVGAGQPQHF.

V is TRBV11-2 and J is TRBJ1-2; unclear D gene. CDR3 size: 14 residues. Germline CDR1 and CDR2: SGHAT and FQNNGV. V gave up 3 bases and J gave up 2 bases, with 10 bases separating them. This CDR3 is CASSLSYSNYGYTF. The CDR3 DNA reads TGTGCCAGCAGCTTGAGTTATTCAAACTATGGCTACACCTTC.

The chain carries TRBV28 and TRBJ1-5, with D uncertain. Trimming removed 6 bases at V and 12 bases at J, with 24 bases between. The CDR3 is 15 residues long. Germline-derived CDR1 and CDR2 are MDHEN and SYDVKM. The CDR3 nucleotides read TGTGCCAGCAGCTCCGTGGGAGCTACCCTCAAGGGCCAGCATTTT. As protein: CASSSVGATLKGQHF.

The chain uses TRBV27 and TRBJ2-3; TRBD2 matches 9 bases. V was pared by 5 bases and J by 1 base, with 7 bases of the junction left unmatched. Germline V lookup: CDR1 MNHEY, CDR2 SMNVEV (reference sequence). The CDR3 consists of 16 residues. The CDR3 region has the DNA TGTGCCAGCAGTATCCCTAGCGGGACAGGCACAGATACGCAGTATTTT. Its protein is CASSIPSGTGTDTQYF.

The chain combines TRBV7-2 with TRBJ2-7, with TRBD2 matching 7 bases. The ends lost 0 bases at V and 7 bases at J; junction bases unmatched: 6. Germline V gene data show CDR1 as SGHTA and CDR2 as FQGNSA. The length of the CDR3 is 14 residues. This CDR3 is CASSLALASEEQYF. Here the CDR3 DNA reads TGTGCCAGCAGCTTAGCACTAGCGAGCGAAGAGCAGTACTTC.

The chain couples TRBV28 to TRBJ1-5; weak D call: TRBD1 (6 bases). Germline CDR1 and CDR2: MDHEN and SYDVKM. The CDR3 is 15 residues long. V lost 1 base to trimming and J lost 6 bases, with 13 bases between them. The CDR3 bases are TGTGCCAGCAGTTTATTGGGGGGGCAGGTTCAGCCCCAGCATTTT. Amino acids: CASSLLGGQVQPQHF.

The genes are TRBV7-2 and TRBJ2-1; D call uncertain. CDR3 length equals 13 residues. Per the germline V gene, CDR1 is SGHTA and CDR2 is FQGNSA. Trimming took off 4 bases at V and 12 bases at J, with 16 bases between the two ends. CDR3 loop: CASSSVPESWQFF. CDR3 in DNA: TGTGCCAGCAGCTCCGTCCCCGAGTCATGGCAGTTCTTC.

The chain recombines TRBV7-6 with TRBJ1-1, with TRBD1 matching over 10 bases. This CDR3 comprises 16 residues. Germline values: CDR1 SGHVS, CDR2 FNYEAQ. V was pared by 5 bases and J by 0 bases, with 6 bases of the junction left unmatched. This CDR3 reads CASSRQGAKVNTEAFF. DNA of the CDR3: TGTGCCAGCAGCAGACAGGGGGCAAAAGTGAACACTGAAGCTTTCTTT.

About this clone: Different DNA sequences within this sample yield the same CDR3. The CDR3 reads CASSLNTGELFF. DNA for the CDR3: TGCGCCAGCAGCCTCAACACCGGGGAGCTGTTTTTT. The chain has TRBV5-1 and TRBJ2-2; D unresolved. The ends were cut back, 4 bases at V and 2 bases at J, with 3 bases in the middle. The CDR3 loop spans 12 amino acids. Germline V gene data show CDR1 as SGHRS and CDR2 as YFSETQ.

This chain links TRBV7-8 with TRBJ1-2; D perhaps matches TRBD1 (6 bases). Germline V gene sequence: CDR1 SGHVS, CDR2 FQNEAQ. V lost 0 bases to trimming and J lost 4 bases, with 15 bases between them. CDR3 length equals 16 residues. This CDR3 reads CASSLANRGAGYGYTF. The CDR3 DNA follows: TGTGCCAGCAGCTTAGCGAACCGGGGGGCCGGCTATGGCTACACCTTC.

There are a few counts of this clone. The rearrangement joins TRBV6-5 to TRBJ1-1; TRBD1 aligns across 7 bases. The CDR3 totals 14 residues. Germline CDR1 MNHEY, CDR2 SVGAGI. Losses at the gene ends were 4 bases for V and 3 bases for J; bases not matched to a gene: 5. In DNA form, the CDR3 reads TGTGCCAGCAGTTGGGCTGGGACAGACACTGAAGCTTTCTTT. It yields the protein CASSWAGTDTEAFF.

The V and J genes are TRBV7-9 and TRBJ2-5; possible D gene TRBD2, 5 bases. Germline loops: CDR1 SEHNR, CDR2 FQNEAQ (reference sequence). The V and J ends lost 5 bases and 5 bases respectively, with 15 bases between them. There are 14 residues in the CDR3. CDR3 in amino acids: CASSPGVGGETQYF. CDR3 DNA: TGTGCCAGCAGCCCCGGGGTAGGAGGCGAGACCCAGTACTTC.

V usage is TRBV6-5 and J usage is TRBJ1-2; 8 nucleotides match TRBD1. The CDR3 is 14 amino acids. Germline V gene data show CDR1 as MNHEY and CDR2 as SVGAGI. V lost 5 bases to trimming and J lost 5 bases; unmatched junction nucleotides: 7. The CDR3 DNA sequence: TGTGCCAGCAGTATGACAGGGGCAGAGTATGGCTACACCTTC. Its protein is CASSMTGAEYGYTF.